These T cell receptor beta chains were read from a single sample in a study of T-cell reconstitution after alpha-beta-depleted transplantation in children. TCRdb fed the PCR reads into MiXCR, producing one record per CDR3 protein. In the table there are roughly 200,000 distinct CDR3 sequences, about 15% of which are singletons. Sequenced material: PBMCs from the stem cell graft donor, taken from the stem cell graft. Source of these receptors: a human donor who donated a stem cell graft to a child with acute lymphoblastic leukemia. CDR3s include the opening cysteine and the closing phenylalanine or tryptophan. A D gene is named only where the DNA matches it firmly. Size is omitted from some rows. Given values are once, few, many or a class for expanded clones.

j_call clone_size v_call d_call cdr3_nt cdr3_aa
TRBJ2-7 NA TRBV4-2 NA TGTGCCAGCAGCCCGCAACTCGACCGTATCTACGAGCAGTACTTC CASSPQLDRIYEQYF
TRBJ2-4 NA TRBV6-5 NA TGTGCCAGCAGTTACAAGGATTGGGCCACGAGGGGCATTCAGTACTTC CASSYKDWATRGIQYF
TRBJ2-7 NA TRBV10-2 NA TGCGCCAGCATTGGGGACTCCCTCCTCTCCTACGAGCAGTACTTC CASIGDSLLSYEQYF
TRBJ2-7 many TRBV20-1 NA TGCAGTGCTTCCGGCGGCTATAAGACCTACGAGCAGTACTTC CSASGGYKTYEQYF
TRBJ2-2 many TRBV5-1 NA TGCGCCAGCAGCTTGAGCCCGGGGAACACCGGGGAGCTGTTTTTT CASSLSPGNTGELFF
TRBJ1-1 NA TRBV20-1 TRBD1 TGCAGTGCTGAGAGACAGGGAGCCCGACTTAACACTGAAGCTTTCTTT CSAERQGARLNTEAFF
TRBJ1-1 NA TRBV20-1 TRBD1 TGCAGTGCATCCGACAGGGTGACTGAAGCTTTCTTT CSASDRVTEAFF
TRBJ1-1 many TRBV12-3/TRBV12-4 NA TGTGCCAGCAGCCAGCAAGGGGCGGGCACTGAAGCTTTCTTT CASSQQGAGTEAFF
TRBJ2-3 many TRBV4-2 TRBD2 TGTGCCAGCAGCCAAGATCTTGGGCGGGAGATTTTCACAGATACGCAGTATTTT CASSQDLGREIFTDTQYF
TRBJ1-1 NA TRBV20-1 NA TGCAGTGCTAGGATGATAGCGAACACTGAAGCTTTCTTT CSARMIANTEAFF
TRBJ2-1 NA TRBV7-8 NA TGTGCCAGCAGCTTAGCGTTAATCTGGGTCCTGAGCTCCTACAATGAGCAGTTCTTC CASSLALIWVLSSYNEQFF
TRBJ2-1 NA TRBV3-1 TRBD2 TGTGCCAGCAGCCAAGGGTTAGCGGGAGGGGGGGTCTTC CASSQGLAGGGVF